This T cell receptor beta chain was retrieved from a study of cytomegalovirus exposure and HLA in healthy donors. The overall study: Membership in the Caucasian-associated ancestry cluster was found for about 80% of around 380 genotyped donors.

The PCR contained 60 Vbeta and 13 Jbeta primers. Profiling relied on immunoSEQ multiplex PCR, and the TCRdb table lists in-frame clones only, not all of them. The sample contains tens of thousands of clones, under 80% of which appear only once. Trimming stripped 0 bases from V and 6 bases from J, with 8 bases between. The CDR3 runs to 13 residues. Per germline, CDR1 MGHRA and CDR2 YSYEKL. General study results and limits: The study put 150 or so TCR beta chains on its list as cytomegalovirus-associated. Reportedly, cytomegalovirus status was diagnosed with high sensitivity and specificity.

Though probably carrying unrecorded immune exposures, donors were nominally healthy at sampling. In the case of this clone: Its antigen is undetermined.

The sequence derives from a woman in her 30s in good health and CMV-seronegative. Input material: PBMCs. This chain connects TRBV4-1 to TRBJ1-2; D is perhaps TRBD1 (5 bases). The CDR3 here is CASSQDRVDGYTF. The CDR3 DNA is TGCGCCAGCAGCCAAGACAGGGTCGATGGCTACACCTTC.